This is a list of T cell receptor beta chains from one sample in a study of shared clonotypes between healthy human individuals. Sequenced by immunoSEQ multiplex PCR; TCRdb stores in-frame clones only, minus some. Found here are 760,000 or so clones, about 96% of them singletons; the top ten hold less than 0.25%. Sequences were obtained from naive CD8+ T cells sorted from blood. These receptors originate from a man younger than 45 in good health. Each CDR3 is given with its conserved first and last residue. D genes are given only for firm matches. Size is stated for part of the rows, as once, few or many counts, or as a class when the clone is expanded.

v_gene	len	j_gene	d_gene	abundance	CDR3nt	CDR3aa
TRBV27	13	TRBJ2-7	TRBD1	NA	TGTGCCAGCAGTGCTACAGGGGGGCGCGAGCAGTACTTC	CASSATGGREQYF
TRBV29-1	11	TRBJ2-7	NA	NA	TGCAGCGTTGAGTGGGTTAGGGAGCAGTACTTC	CSVEWVREQYF
TRBV19	12	TRBJ2-7	NA	NA	TGTGCCAGTAGTATTACGGGTGGCGAGCAGTACTTC	CASSITGGEQYF
TRBV11-3	13	TRBJ2-7	NA	NA	TGTGCCAGCAGCCCGGGACACACCTACGAGCAGTACTTC	CASSPGHTYEQYF
TRBV4-1	15	TRBJ2-1	NA	NA	TGCGCCAGCAGCCCGGAGCGGACTTACCACAATGAGCAGTTCTTC	CASSPERTYHNEQFF
TRBV6-1	13	TRBJ2-7	NA	NA	TGTGCCAGCAGTGAAGCGCCTCCGGCCTGGAGCCACTTC	CASSEAPPAWSHF
TRBV7-8	15	TRBJ2-2	TRBD1	NA	TGTGCCAGCAGCTATGGACAGGGTCGAACCGGGGAGCTGTTTTTT	CASSYGQGRTGELFF
TRBV2	11	TRBJ2-1	NA	NA	TGTGCCAGCAGTGGTGGGGGTGAGCAGTTCTTC	CASSGGGEQFF
TRBV7-9	17	TRBJ2-1	TRBD2	NA	TGTGCCAGCAGCTTTCGCCCTAGCGGGAAAGAAAGAGATGAGCAGTTCTTC	CASSFRPSGKERDEQFF
TRBV4-3	17	TRBJ1-3	NA	NA	TGCGCCAGCAGCCAAGAATCCTACTCCAGGTCTGGAAACACCATATATTTT	CASSQESYSRSGNTIYF
TRBV20-1	11	TRBJ1-5	NA	NA	TGCAGTGCTAGGAGAGATCAGCCCCAGCATTTT	CSARRDQPQHF
TRBV4-3	16	TRBJ1-5	NA	NA	TGCGCCAGCAGCCAAGGACTCCGGACAGACAATCAGCCCCAGCATTTT	CASSQGLRTDNQPQHF
TRBV30	13	TRBJ1-4	NA	NA	TGTGCCTGGAGTGTTGCAGGGATCGAAAAACTGTTTTTT	CAWSVAGIEKLFF
TRBV13	14	TRBJ2-1	NA	NA	TGTGCCAGCAGCTTGCAGGGCTCCTACAATGAGCAGTTCTTC	CASSLQGSYNEQFF
TRBV5-6	14	TRBJ2-5	TRBD2	NA	TGTGCCGGCGGTGCAGCGGGAGGGCCAGAGACCCAGTACTTC	CAGGAAGGPETQYF
TRBV6-5	14	TRBJ2-6	NA	NA	TGTGCCAGCAGTTGGGGCTCTGGGGCCAACGTCCTGACTTTC	CASSWGSGANVLTF
TRBV9	14	TRBJ2-7	NA	NA	TGTGCCAGCAGCGTAGCTGCAACCTCCTACGAGCAGTACTTC	CASSVAATSYEQYF
TRBV27	20	TRBJ2-7	TRBD2	NA	TGTGCCAGCAGTTTATCTGCGGTCTTAATGGGGACTAGCGGGACGTACGAGCAGTACTTC	CASSLSAVLMGTSGTYEQYF
TRBV7-3	15	TRBJ2-7	NA	NA	TGTGCCAGCAGCACACTGGGCGCCAGCTCCTACGAGCAGTACTTC	CASSTLGASSYEQYF
TRBV30	18	TRBJ2-1	TRBD2	NA	TGTGCCTGGAGTGTAGTTGTTCGGCTAGCGGGAGGGTCCGATGAGCAGTTCTTC	CAWSVVVRLAGGSDEQFF
TRBV11-2	16	TRBJ2-7	NA	NA	TGTGCCAGCAGTCCTCTATTGGTTGATTATTCCTACGAGCAGTACTTC	CASSPLLVDYSYEQYF
TRBV2	12	TRBJ1-2	NA	NA	TGTGCCAGCCCTGAGGGTGCAGGCAGCTACACCTTC	CASPEGAGSYTF
TRBV28	14	TRBJ2-7	NA	NA	TGTGCCAGCAGGCAACACCGAGCCTCCTACGAGCAGTACTTC	CASRQHRASYEQYF
TRBV5-1	15	TRBJ2-7	TRBD1	NA	TGCGCCAGCAGCTTGGCACCGGGACAGGGCTACGAGCAGTACTTC	CASSLAPGQGYEQYF
TRBV5-1	14	TRBJ2-7	TRBD1	NA	TGCGCCAGCAGCGTCGGACAGGGCCTCTACGAGCAGTACTTC	CASSVGQGLYEQYF
TRBV7-3	18	TRBJ2-1	NA	NA	TGTGCCAGCAGCTCGATCCACAGGGGAGCGGGTGCGGACAATGAGCAGTTCTTC	CASSSIHRGAGADNEQFF
TRBV5-4	14	TRBJ1-3	NA	few	TGTGCCAGCAGCCCCGGGACGGACGGAAACACCATATATTTT	CASSPGTDGNTIYF
TRBV9	14	TRBJ2-3	NA	NA	TGTGCCAGCAGCGGGACCAGAAACACAGATACGCAGTATTTT	CASSGTRNTDTQYF
TRBV9	16	TRBJ2-3	TRBD2	NA	TGTGCCAGCAGCCATAAGCGGGAGGCTAGCACAGATACGCAGTATTTT	CASSHKREASTDTQYF
TRBV5-6	15	TRBJ1-2	TRBD1	NA	TGTGCCAGCAGCTCAGGGACAGGGCTAAACTATGGCTACACCTTC	CASSSGTGLNYGYTF
TRBV11-2	18	TRBJ2-3	TRBD1	NA	TGTGCCAGCAGCTCGATAATAGACAGGGCGGGTGGCACAGATACGCAGTATTTT	CASSSIIDRAGGTDTQYF
TRBV6-5	13	TRBJ2-7	NA	NA	TGTGCCAGCAGTTATGGGACGGGTAACGAGCAGTACTTC	CASSYGTGNEQYF
TRBV28	16	TRBJ2-7	TRBD1	NA	TGTGCCAGCGCTATAACCGGGACAGGGTTTCCCTACGAGCAGTACTTC	CASAITGTGFPYEQYF
TRBV29-1	16	TRBJ2-7	TRBD1	NA	TGCAGCGTTGAAACAGGGGGTGAGGTCAGCTCCTACGAGCAGTACTTC	CSVETGGEVSSYEQYF
TRBV4-1	15	TRBJ2-5	NA	NA	TGCGCCAGCAGCCAAGCGAGCGGTGTACAAGAGACCCAGTACTTC	CASSQASGVQETQYF